The 29 T cell receptor beta chains in this list originate from one sample, sequenced in a study of CD8 T cells in ankylosing spondylitis. Via MiXCR, TCRdb re-called the 5' RACE reads, giving one row per CDR3 protein. This table holds about 130,000 distinct CDR3 sequences, around 6.6% found once. Sequenced material: blood, either unsorted or a sorted T cell fraction (not recorded which). The receptor source for this set is a female donor with ankylosing spondylitis or in good health (not recorded which).

This clonotype has ten or more counts. V and J are TRBV12-3 or TRBV12-4 and TRBJ1-3, with a weak D call TRBD1 (6 bases). This CDR3 is 15 amino acids long. Trimming took off 4 bases at V and 0 bases at J, with 10 bases between the two ends. CDR3 coding DNA: TGTGCCAGCAGTTCAGGGGTCGGCTCTGGAAACACCATATATTTT. It is translated as CASSSGVGSGNTIYF.

This clonotype appeared many times. DNA for the CDR3: TGCGCCAGCAGCGCTGGACAGCGGGGGGGCTACAATGAGCAGTTCTTC. It specifies CASSAGQRGGYNEQFF. The rearrangement uses TRBV5-1 and TRBJ2-1; 10 bases line up with TRBD2. This CDR3 is built from 16 residues. Germline values: CDR1 SGHRS, CDR2 YFSETQ. The V segment lost 4 bases and the J segment 3 bases; nucleotides outside the gene matches: 7.

In this sample, this clonotype turned up many times. This chain joins TRBV7-9 and TRBJ1-1, with TRBD1 matching over 7 bases. From germline, CDR1 is SEHNR and CDR2 FQNEAQ (reference sequence). This CDR3 is built from 15 residues. The V segment lost 3 bases and the J segment 7 bases; nucleotides outside the gene matches: 11. The CDR3, as DNA: TGTGCCAGCAGCTTTGGGCTACAGGGGAACGTTGAAGCTTTCTTT. This translates into CASSFGLQGNVEAFF. Combining the CDR3 with reference TRBV7-9 and TRBJ1-1 gives the whole variable domain DTGVSQNPRHKITKRGQNVTFRCDPISEHNRLYWYRQTLGQGPEFLTYFQNEAQLEKSRLLSDRFSAERPKGSFSTLEIQRTEQGDSAMYLCASSFGLQGNVEAFFGQGTRLTVV.

Many counts were recorded for this clonotype. CDR3 coding DNA: TGTGCCAGCAGCCCACCGGGACAGGGTATCACCGGGGAGCTGTTTTTT. It is translated as CASSPPGQGITGELFF. This rearrangement joins TRBV3-1 to TRBJ2-2; 9 bases align to TRBD1. The CDR3 loop spans 16 amino acids. The trim removed 4 bases at V and 4 bases at J, leaving 7 bases unmatched. The germline gives CDR1 LGHDT, CDR2 YNNKEL (reference sequence).

This clonotype was seen at least ten times. V is TRBV20-1 and J is TRBJ2-7, with TRBD1 as a possible D gene (5 bases). The CDR3 consists of 13 residues. Germline values: CDR1 DFQATT, CDR2 SNEGSKA (reference sequence). V shed 6 bases and J shed 2 bases, with 14 bases lying between them. The CDR3 region has the DNA TGCAGTGCCTTGGGATTGGGGCCCTACGAGCAGTACTTC. This sequence encodes CSALGLGPYEQYF.

This clonotype was observed many times. This CDR3 is CASSYPLAGGYNEQFF. For the CDR3, the DNA is TGTGCCAGCAGTTACCCCTTAGCGGGGGGATACAATGAGCAGTTCTTC. This rearrangement joins TRBV6-5 to TRBJ2-1; 10 nucleotides agree with TRBD2. The CDR3 length is 16 residues. Germline values: CDR1 MNHEY, CDR2 SVGAGI. V shed 2 bases and J 4 bases; nucleotides not matched to a gene: 5.

There are many counts of this clonotype. The chain joins TRBV7-9 to TRBJ1-2, with a weak D call TRBD1 (6 bases). The CDR3 extends over 13 amino acids. Trimming cost V 3 bases and J 14 bases, with 19 bases left between them. Germline V CDR1 and CDR2: SEHNR, FQNEAQ (reference sequence). CDR3 nucleotide sequence: TGTGCCAGCAGCTTGCCAGGGGTCGAGGTGTGGACCTTC. This encodes CASSLPGVEVWTF.

This clonotype was recorded at least ten times. DNA of the CDR3: TGCGCCAGCAGCCAAGCCTTACAGACAGGGGGAAGGGGCACAGATACGCAGTATTTT. Encoded protein: CASSQALQTGGRGTDTQYF. The chain combines TRBV4-1 with TRBJ2-3; TRBD1 matches 9 bases. J lost 1 base, V lost 1 base, and 12 bases had no gene match. This CDR3 spans 19 amino acids. Germline V gene sequence: CDR1 MGHRA, CDR2 YSYEKL.

A note on this clonotype: One base away lies a much larger clone, so this may be a sequencing read error. This sequence joins TRBV7-2 and TRBJ2-2; 8 bases map to TRBD1. Germline V gives CDR1 SGHTA, CDR2 FQGNSA. The CDR3 loop spans 15 amino acids. The CDR3 DNA is TGTGCCAGCAGTCGTGACAGGGGACGCACCGGGGTGCTGTTTTTT. As protein: CASSRDRGRTGVLFF.

The CDR3 here is CASSGWTGGNYGYTF. The CDR3 DNA reads as TGTGCCAGCAGCGGGTGGACAGGGGGGAACTATGGCTACACCTTC. J is TRBJ1-2 and V is TRBV11-2; TRBD1 matches at 10 bases. The germline CDR1 and CDR2 sequences are SGHAT and FQNNGV. J gave up 2 bases and V 5 bases, and 5 bases lay outside the gene matches. The CDR3 runs to 15 residues.

The sample holds many counts of this clonotype. V and J are TRBV20-1 and TRBJ2-7; D unresolved. With 6 bases removed from V and 4 bases from J, the gap between germline ends came to 13 bases. Germline V lookup: CDR1 DFQATT, CDR2 SNEGSKA (reference sequence). CDR3 length: 12 amino acids. The CDR3 sequence is CSALTPPYEQYF. The CDR3 DNA sequence: TGCAGTGCGCTGACACCACCATACGAGCAGTACTTC.

This clonotype has a handful of counts. The chain recombines TRBV7-9 with TRBJ2-7, with D possibly matching TRBD2 (8 bases). V shed 6 bases and J shed 0 bases, with 15 bases lying between them. The CDR3 spans 15 residues. Looked up from germline, CDR1 is SEHNR and CDR2 is FQNEAQ (reference sequence). DNA of the CDR3: TGTGCCAGCAGGCGGGGGGACAGTCCCTCCTACGAGCAGTACTTC. Translation gives CASRRGDSPSYEQYF.

This clonotype appeared many times. The V call is TRBV29-1, the J call TRBJ2-1, with 8 nucleotides matching TRBD2. J gave up 5 bases and V 2 bases, and 5 bases lay outside the gene matches. The CDR3 sequence is 14 residues long. Germline CDR1 reads SQVTM; CDR2 reads ANQGSEA. CDR3 DNA: TGCAGCGTTGAAAGGACGGGGGGGAACAATGAGCAGTTCTTC. Amino acids: CSVERTGGNNEQFF.

This clonotype was detected ten times or more. The chain recombines TRBV5-1 with TRBJ1-2; D not certain. Germline values: CDR1 SGHRS, CDR2 YFSETQ. The CDR3 spans 13 residues. V was cut by 0 bases and J by 7 bases, with 10 bases left in between. CDR3: CASSLATLTGYTF. The CDR3, as DNA: TGCGCCAGCAGCTTGGCGACCTTGACTGGCTACACCTTC.

This clonotype was observed at least ten times. The chain combines TRBV2 with TRBJ2-7; 10 positions agree with TRBD1. The CDR3 spans 14 residues. Germline CDR1 and CDR2: SNHLY and FYNNEI. Losses at the gene ends were 5 bases for V and 4 bases for J; bases not matched to a gene: 5. The CDR3 loop is CASSPGQGNYEQYF. The CDR3 nucleotides read TGTGCCAGCAGTCCGGGACAGGGGAATTACGAGCAGTACTTC. The whole variable domain, remainder taken from reference TRBV2 and TRBJ2-7, is EPEVTQTPSHQVTQMGQEVILRCVPISNHLYFYWYRQILGQKVEFLVSFYNNEISEKSEIFDDQFSVERPDGSNFTLKIRSTKLEDSAMYFCASSPGQGNYEQYFGPGTRLTVT.

Ten or more counts support this clonotype. The gene calls are TRBV9 and TRBJ2-3; D remains unclear. Trimming shortened V by 0 bases and J by 3 bases, and 8 bases separated the two germline ends. The CDR3 runs 14 residues. Germline V lookup: CDR1 SGDLS, CDR2 YYNGEE. The CDR3, as DNA: TGTGCCAGCAGCGTAGGAGGCGTGACAGATACGCAGTATTTT. Amino acids: CASSVGGVTDTQYF.

There are a few counts of this clonotype. A much larger clone sits a single nucleotide away, making a read error possible. The V call is TRBV10-3, the J call TRBJ1-5, with D unclear. CDR1 and CDR2 from the germline V gene are ENHRY and SYGVKD. The CDR3 runs 14 residues. Between the trimmed V and J ends, which lost 10 bases and 7 bases, there was a span of 20 bases. CDR3 residues: CATRDDLGMQPQHF. CDR3 nucleotide sequence: TGTGCCACCAGAGACGATCTTGGGATGCAGCCCCAGCATTTT.

This clonotype was seen ten or more times. The rearrangement links TRBV28 to TRBJ2-1, with 7 bases that match TRBD2. The CDR3 contains 14 residues. Germline CDR1 is MDHEN and CDR2 is SYDVKM. Losses at the gene ends were 6 bases for V and 4 bases for J; bases not matched to a gene: 6. The CDR3: CASSIRGDYNEQFF. As DNA, the CDR3 is TGTGCCAGCAGCATCCGGGGGGATTACAATGAGCAGTTCTTC. The variable domain in full, completed from reference TRBV28 and TRBJ2-1, reads DVKVTQSSRYLVKRTGEKVFLECVQDMDHENMFWYRQDPGLGLRLIYFSYDVKMKEKGDIPEGYSVSREKKERFSLILESASTNQTSMYLCASSIRGDYNEQFFGPGTRLTVL.

This clonotype was counted ten times or more. The genes are TRBV5-5 and TRBJ1-1; 7 nucleotides match TRBD1. CDR3 length equals 15 residues. V lost 5 bases to trimming and J lost 3 bases; unmatched junction nucleotides: 10. Germline CDR1 SGHKS, CDR2 YYEKEE (reference sequence). The CDR3 is CASRPSQGPYTEAFF. As DNA, the CDR3 is TGTGCCAGCAGGCCTTCACAGGGGCCGTACACTGAAGCTTTCTTT.

The chain carries TRBV4-3 and TRBJ2-7; 8 bases align to TRBD1. The V gene's germline CDR1 is LGHNA and CDR2 YSLEER. CDR3 length: 15 amino acids. Trimming took 1 base from V and 1 from J; bases not matched to a gene: 3. The CDR3 bases are TGCGCCAGCAGCCAAGGCAACAGGGGGTCCTACGAGCAGTACTTC. Translated, it gives CASSQGNRGSYEQYF.

This clonotype was observed at least ten times. This chain connects TRBV12-3 or TRBV12-4 to TRBJ1-5, with TRBD1 matching over 9 bases. J lost 2 bases, V lost 6 bases, and 11 bases had no gene match. This CDR3 has 17 residues. The CDR3 protein is CASSPGQGLEGNQPQHF. In nucleotides, the CDR3 is TGTGCCAGCAGCCCGGGACAGGGACTGGAAGGCAATCAGCCCCAGCATTTT.

In its sample, this clonotype was seen many times. V usage is TRBV20-1 and J usage is TRBJ1-2, with TRBD1 identical over 7 bases. Losses at the gene ends were 4 bases for V and 9 bases for J; bases not matched to a gene: 11. Per germline, CDR1 DFQATT and CDR2 SNEGSKA (reference sequence). The CDR3 length is 13 residues. The CDR3 protein is CSATQGVVLRYTF. The CDR3 DNA follows: TGCAGTGCTACTCAGGGGGTAGTTTTGCGCTACACCTTC.

This clonotype was observed many times. The chain carries TRBV20-1 and TRBJ2-1; perhaps TRBD2 as D (5 bases). This CDR3 is 12 amino acids long. The germline V gene encodes CDR1 DFQATT and CDR2 SNEGSKA (reference sequence). Trimming shortened V by 8 bases and J by 0 bases, and 8 bases separated the two germline ends. CDR3 loop: CSRGISYNEQFF. CDR3 nucleotides: TGCAGTAGAGGGATCTCCTACAATGAGCAGTTCTTC.

This clonotype was detected ten times or more. This chain connects TRBV12-3 or TRBV12-4 to TRBJ2-1; D is perhaps TRBD1 (5 bases). V lost 7 bases to trimming and J lost 6 bases, with 13 bases between them. This CDR3 has 13 residues. The chain's CDR3 is CASNVGAPNEQFF. CDR3 sequence (DNA): TGTGCCAGCAACGTAGGGGCGCCCAATGAGCAGTTCTTC.

This clonotype was recorded at least ten times. In nucleotides, the CDR3 is TGTGCCAGCAGCCAAGATCTAGCGGCTGAGCAGTTCTTC. Translation gives CASSQDLAAEQFF. V is TRBV14 and J is TRBJ2-1, with TRBD2 matching over 7 bases. J gave up 9 bases and V 0 bases, and 2 bases lay outside the gene matches. From germline, CDR1 is SGHDN and CDR2 FVKESK. The CDR3 length is 13 residues.

This clonotype was observed many times. The V gene is TRBV4-2, the J gene TRBJ1-1, with D perhaps TRBD1 (6 bases). V was shortened by 0 bases and J by 2 bases, with 16 bases between the two germline ends. CDR1 LGHNA and CDR2 YNFKEQ come from the germline V gene. CDR3 length: 17 residues. DNA for the CDR3: TGTGCCAGCAGCCAAGATAGGACACGGGGGCTTAACACTGAAGCTTTCTTT. The encoded protein is CASSQDRTRGLNTEAFF.

This clonotype was seen ten or more times. The chain uses TRBV4-3 and TRBJ1-1; tentatively, D is TRBD1 (5 bases). The V gene's germline CDR1 is LGHNA and CDR2 YSLEER. This CDR3 region has 14 residues. V gave up 4 bases and J gave up 4 bases, with 13 bases separating them. The CDR3 region is CASSRTIGGTEAFF. The CDR3 nucleotides read TGCGCCAGCAGCCGGACGATCGGGGGCACTGAAGCTTTCTTT.

This clonotype has at least ten counts. The rearrangement joins TRBV20-1 to TRBJ2-1, with 8 nucleotides matching TRBD2. Germline V lookup: CDR1 DFQATT, CDR2 SNEGSKA (reference sequence). The CDR3 runs 15 residues. The V gene end was trimmed by 2 bases and the J gene end by 8 bases; junction bases not matched to a gene: 11. In DNA form, the CDR3 reads TGCAGTGCTAGATCGGTACGGGGGGGCCTTGATGAGCAGTTCTTC. Translation gives CSARSVRGGLDEQFF.

At least ten counts were recorded for this clonotype. The gene calls are TRBV4-1 and TRBJ2-7, with 7 bases that match TRBD1. Germline values: CDR1 MGHRA, CDR2 YSYEKL. CDR3 length: 15 amino acids. The trim removed 1 base at V and 3 bases at J, leaving 6 bases unmatched. Here the CDR3 reads CASSQARDSLYEQYF. DNA of the CDR3: TGCGCCAGCAGCCAAGCTCGGGACAGCCTCTACGAGCAGTACTTC.